This entry features one TCR beta chain sequence. Antigen: not known. This specimen comes from a study of T cell responses to AZD1222 COVID-19 vaccine. Whole-study results and caveats: Spike-specific TCR breadth and depth went up after people got two AZD1222 doses. Sampling that yielded the repertoires occurred only after the peak T cell response. It was only 6 or 7 AZD1222 recipients who were seropositive at baseline. Females outnumbered males among donors, who were mostly white British; clonal diversity was possibly underestimated.

The CDR3 is 16 amino acids. Trimming cost V 5 bases and J 1 base; bases outside gene matches: 7. Per the germline V gene, CDR1 is SGHNT and CDR2 is YENEEA. Sequencing was performed with immunoSEQ multiplex PCR; in TCRdb, only in-frame clones are kept and a portion is missing. The sample holds about 130,000 clones; about 85% are singletons and the top ten take 3.5% to 5.5%. V gene TRBV11-3 combines with J gene TRBJ2-1; 8 nucleotides line up with TRBD2. The clonotype originates from an adult who received the AZD1222 COVID-19 vaccine. Sequences were derived from peripheral blood, sampled 28 days after the second AZD1222 dose. The DNA of the CDR3 is TGTGCCAGCAGCGGCTTAGCGGGGCAGTCCTACAATGAGCAGTTCTTC. Protein product: CASSGLAGQSYNEQFF.